This TCR beta chain comes out of a study of T-cell memory formation after mild COVID-19. MiXCR, applied by TCRdb to the 5' RACE reads, yields one record per CDR3 protein. The sample carries hundreds of thousands of distinct CDR3 sequences, around 27% recorded once. The sample holds a few counts of this clonotype. The ends lost 0 bases at V and 12 bases at J; junction bases unmatched: 10. CDR3 size: 14 residues. Germline values: CDR1 DFQATT, CDR2 SNEGSKA (reference sequence). Input material: PBMCs or a T cell subset sorted from them (not recorded which). The source of this sequence is an adult woman who had mild COVID-19 (a few samples of this study predate the infection). Cell type and time point are not known. The chain is built from TRBV20-1 and TRBJ2-1, with TRBD2 matching over 8 bases. In DNA form, the CDR3 reads TGCAGTGCTAGAGATCCCGGAGCGGGAGCGCGGCAGTTCTTC. It encodes CSARDPGAGARQFF.